The entry below describes one T cell receptor (beta chain). Its antigen is not identified. This specimen comes from a study of monozygotic twins with inflammatory bowel disease. Study outcomes and limitations: Especially where disease activity was present, IBD patients had fewer clonotypes in common with others than healthy twins did. Limited power may explain why concordant and discordant twins showed no difference in repertoire similarity.

cDNA for each sample came from eight separate reactions. TCRdb processed the 5' RACE reads again and assigns one entry to each CDR3 protein, with no DNA. The sample has about 380,000 distinct CDR3 sequences, and its top ten clones hold approximately 2.8%. Germline values: CDR1 MNHEY, CDR2 SVGEGT. The CDR3 totals 15 residues. This TCR derives from a human donor with ulcerative colitis or Crohn's disease, or a healthy co-twin of an affected twin (not recorded which). The gene calls are TRBV6-2 or TRBV6-3 and TRBJ2-7; checking the TCRdb D call of TRBD1 is not possible without DNA. Material: blood. This CDR3 reads CASSYSMTAKGEQYF.